The rows below give T cell receptor beta chains drawn from one sample of a study of blood T cell repertoires in COVID-19. Here immunoSEQ multiplex PCR was the method, and the copy in TCRdb shows in-frame clones only, minus some. The sample includes about 310,000 clones, around 90% of them seen just once. Sequences were obtained from PBMCs or T cells enriched from blood (not recorded which). The receptors were gathered from a man between 60 and 70 years old who had recovered from COVID-19. The CDR3 runs from the conserved cysteine through the conserved F or W. Fields, in order: clone size, V gene, D gene, J gene, CDR3 protein, CDR3 DNA. A D gene is named only where the DNA matches it firmly. Size is omitted from some rows. Given values are once, few, many or a class for expanded clones.

>.|TRBV28|TRBD2|TRBJ2-5
CASSPSGGYQETQYF
TGTGCCAGCAGCCCTAGCGGGGGGTACCAAGAGACCCAGTACTTC
>.|TRBV10-2|.|TRBJ2-7
CASSESSAGSYEQYF
TGCGCCAGCAGTGAGTCAAGTGCGGGGTCCTACGAGCAGTACTTC
>.|TRBV24-1|.|TRBJ2-3
CATSDSSTDTQYF
TGTGCCACCAGTGACAGTAGCACAGATACGCAGTATTTT
>.|TRBV11-2|.|TRBJ1-5
CASSLDWALDQHF
TGTGCCAGCAGCTTAGATTGGGCTCTGGACCAGCATTTT
>.|TRBV6-2/TRBV6-3|.|TRBJ2-3
CASSYSVGGWRIRDTQYF
TGTGCCAGCAGTTACTCCGTCGGGGGTTGGCGGATTCGGGATACGCAGTATTTT
>.|TRBV18|TRBD1|TRBJ2-3
CASSPRVDRGHGDTQYF
TGTGCCAGCTCACCACGGGTTGACAGGGGGCATGGAGATACGCAGTATTTT
>.|TRBV7-8|.|TRBJ1-2
CASSLARAGVYGYTF
TGTGCCAGCAGCTTAGCTAGGGCAGGGGTCTATGGCTACACCTTC
>once|TRBV27|TRBD1|TRBJ2-2
CASSLRSRDRAGELFF
TGTGCCAGCAGTCTAAGGTCCCGGGACAGGGCCGGGGAGCTGTTTTTT
>.|TRBV7-6|.|TRBJ2-7
CASSLAAPGSYEQYF
TGTGCCAGCAGCTTAGCGGCCCCCGGGTCCTACGAGCAGTACTTC
>.|TRBV2|TRBD2|TRBJ2-1
CASIQGIAGGSGEQFF
TGTGCCAGCATCCAGGGTATAGCGGGAGGGTCCGGTGAGCAGTTCTTC
>.|TRBV5-1|.|TRBJ2-5
CASSLTGTREETQYF
TGCGCCAGCAGCTTGACAGGGACCAGGGAAGAGACCCAGTACTTC
>.|TRBV18|.|TRBJ1-2
CASSSEGSPFYGYTF
TGTGCCAGCTCTTCAGAGGGCTCACCCTTCTATGGCTACACCTTC
>.|TRBV5-6|.|TRBJ2-7
CASRLGPTLIGEQYF
TGTGCCAGCAGACTAGGACCAACCCTCATTGGGGAGCAGTACTTC
>.|TRBV6-5|.|TRBJ1-4
CASRRRGTRNEKLFF
TGTGCCAGCAGACGTCGTGGGACACGGAATGAAAAACTGTTTTTT
>.|TRBV28|.|TRBJ1-4
CASSLVRPGTWADRFF
TGTGCCAGCAGTTTAGTTAGGCCCGGAACATGGGCCGATCGGTTTTTT